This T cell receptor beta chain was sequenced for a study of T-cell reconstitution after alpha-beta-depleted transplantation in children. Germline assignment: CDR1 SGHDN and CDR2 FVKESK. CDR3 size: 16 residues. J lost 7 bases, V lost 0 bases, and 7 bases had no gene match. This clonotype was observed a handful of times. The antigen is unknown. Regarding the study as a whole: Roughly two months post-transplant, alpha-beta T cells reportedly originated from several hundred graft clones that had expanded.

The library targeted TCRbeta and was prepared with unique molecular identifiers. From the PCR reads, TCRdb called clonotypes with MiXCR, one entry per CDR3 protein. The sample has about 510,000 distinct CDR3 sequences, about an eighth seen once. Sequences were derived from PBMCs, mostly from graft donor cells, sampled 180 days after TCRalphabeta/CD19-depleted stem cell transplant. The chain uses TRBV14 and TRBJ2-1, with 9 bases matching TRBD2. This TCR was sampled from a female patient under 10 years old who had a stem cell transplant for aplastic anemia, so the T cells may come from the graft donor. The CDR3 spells CASSQEAGGLRNEQFF. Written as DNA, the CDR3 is TGTGCCAGCAGCCAAGAAGCGGGAGGTCTCAGGAATGAGCAGTTCTTC.